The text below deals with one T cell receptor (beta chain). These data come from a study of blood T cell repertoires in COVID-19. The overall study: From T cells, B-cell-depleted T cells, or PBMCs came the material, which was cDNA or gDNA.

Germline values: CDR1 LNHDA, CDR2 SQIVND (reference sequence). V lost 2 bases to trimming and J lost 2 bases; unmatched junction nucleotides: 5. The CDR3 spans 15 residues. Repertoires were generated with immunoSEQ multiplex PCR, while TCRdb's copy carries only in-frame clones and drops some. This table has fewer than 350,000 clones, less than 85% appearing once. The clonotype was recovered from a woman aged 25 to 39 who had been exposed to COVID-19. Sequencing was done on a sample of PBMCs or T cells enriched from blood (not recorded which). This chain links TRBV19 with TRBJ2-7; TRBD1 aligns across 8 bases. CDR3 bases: TGTGCCAGTAGTATATTTCAGGGGGCCACCTACGAGCAGTACTTC. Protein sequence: CASSIFQGATYEQYF.